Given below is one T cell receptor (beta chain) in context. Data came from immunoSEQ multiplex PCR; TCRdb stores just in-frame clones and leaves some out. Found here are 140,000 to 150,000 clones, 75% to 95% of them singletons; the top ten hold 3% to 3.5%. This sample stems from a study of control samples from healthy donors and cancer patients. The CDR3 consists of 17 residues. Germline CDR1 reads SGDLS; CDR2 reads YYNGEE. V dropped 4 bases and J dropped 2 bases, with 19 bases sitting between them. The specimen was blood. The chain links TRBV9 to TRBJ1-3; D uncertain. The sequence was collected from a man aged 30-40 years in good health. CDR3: CASSLDPRYMTGNTIYF. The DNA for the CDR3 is TGTGCCAGCAGCTTGGACCCCCGGTATATGACTGGAAACACCATATATTTT.